Each of the 27 T cell receptor beta chains below was sequenced from the same sample in a study of shared clonotypes between healthy human individuals. Assay: immunoSEQ multiplex PCR; the TCRdb copy retains only in-frame clones and omits some. The sample has 2,500,000 or so clones, roughly 92% seen once. The specimen was naive CD4+ T cells from PBMCs. Noted subset: CD45RA+ positively selected. The receptors stem from a man aged 18 to 29 in good health. Some clones in this sample may be carry-over from other donors' samples.

The gene calls are TRBV28 and TRBJ2-5; TRBD1 matches at 7 bases. V shed 2 bases and J 1 base; nucleotides not matched to a gene: 10. This CDR3 region has 17 residues. Per the germline V gene, CDR1 is MDHEN and CDR2 is SYDVKM. CDR3 protein: CASSLGFRGSLQETQYF. The CDR3 DNA follows: TGTGCCAGCAGTTTAGGGTTCAGGGGGAGCCTCCAAGAGACCCAGTACTTC.

V and J are TRBV5-1 and TRBJ2-7; 7 bases align to TRBD1. The CDR3 runs 14 residues. V lost 3 bases, J lost 7 bases, and 10 bases stayed unmatched. From germline, CDR1 is SGHRS and CDR2 YFSETQ. In DNA, the CDR3 is TGCGCCAGCAGCTCCCTCCCTCAGGGGGAAGAGCAGTACTTC. This codes for CASSSLPQGEEQYF.

This chain connects TRBV5-8 to TRBJ1-5, with D maybe TRBD1 (5 bases). This CDR3 region has 16 residues. Germline CDR1 reads SGHTS; CDR2 reads YDEGEE. V was shortened by 5 bases and J by 1 base, with 16 bases between the two germline ends. The CDR3 protein is CASRTRGGVSNQPQHF. DNA for the CDR3: TGTGCCAGCAGAACCCGGGGGGGTGTCAGCAATCAGCCCCAGCATTTT.

CDR3 sequence (DNA): TGTGCCAGCAGTGATCCGGACAGGGAGGAGACCCAGTACTTC. The encoded protein is CASSDPDREETQYF. The rearrangement links TRBV25-1 to TRBJ2-5, with TRBD1 identical over 8 bases. Looked up from germline, CDR1 is MGHDK and CDR2 is SYGVNS. V trimming: 3 bases; J trimming: 5 bases; junction bases outside the gene matches: 5. This CDR3 is 14 amino acids long.

This clone was seen a few times. The V and J genes are TRBV7-6 and TRBJ1-1; D might be TRBD1 (6 bases). The V and J ends lost 0 bases and 1 base respectively, with 18 bases between them. The CDR3 has 18 residues. Germline V gene data show CDR1 as SGHVS and CDR2 as FNYEAQ. Here the CDR3 DNA reads TGTGCCAGCAGCTTAGCAGGAGACAGGAGCCACAAGAACACTGAAGCTTTCTTT. This gives the protein CASSLAGDRSHKNTEAFF.

CDR3 in amino acids: CAISRGGREEETQYF. The CDR3 DNA reads TGTGCCATCTCCCGGGGAGGGCGGGAGGAAGAGACCCAGTACTTC. This chain links TRBV10-3 with TRBJ2-5; 8 positions match TRBD2. The length of the CDR3 is 15 residues. CDR1 ENHRY and CDR2 SYGVKD come from the germline V gene. Germline trimming cut 8 bases from V and 3 bases from J; bases unmatched to any gene: 11.

V is TRBV28 and J is TRBJ1-2, with 10 bases that match TRBD1. Germline V gene data show CDR1 as MDHEN and CDR2 as SYDVKM. The CDR3 length is 15 residues. J lost 1 base, V lost 5 bases, and 4 bases had no gene match. The CDR3 DNA follows: TGTGCCAGCAGTCAGGGACAGGGGCTTAACTATGGCTACACCTTC. Protein sequence: CASSQGQGLNYGYTF.

This sequence joins TRBV12-5 and TRBJ1-1; 7 nucleotides align to TRBD1. Germline assignment: CDR1 LGHNT and CDR2 FRNRAP. V was clipped by 5 bases and J by 0 bases; unmatched bases: 3. There are 14 residues in the CDR3. CDR3 loop: CASGAGGMNTEAFF. CDR3 in DNA: TGTGCTAGTGGTGCAGGGGGAATGAACACTGAAGCTTTCTTT.

Concerning this clone itself: Distinct nucleotide sequences in the sample also encode this CDR3. The rearrangement joins TRBV7-3 to TRBJ1-1, with D maybe TRBD1 (6 bases). CDR1 and CDR2 from the germline V gene are SGHTA and FQGTGA. V dropped 6 bases and J dropped 5 bases, with 13 bases sitting between them. This CDR3 spans 13 amino acids. CDR3: CASSRTGRTEAFF. CDR3 nucleotide sequence: TGTGCCAGCAGTCGAACAGGGAGGACTGAAGCTTTCTTT.

This chain uses TRBV15 with TRBJ1-2, with D unclear. The CDR3 length is 15 residues. Trimming shortened V by 1 base and J by 6 bases, and 15 bases separated the two germline ends. Germline loops: CDR1 LNHNV, CDR2 YYDKDF (reference sequence). CDR3 bases: TGTGCCACCAGCAGAGGTCCCGTGGATCTGGATGGCTACACCTTC. Amino acid sequence: CATSRGPVDLDGYTF.

The chain recombines TRBV11-2 with TRBJ1-2; D possibly corresponds to TRBD1 (5 bases). CDR1 SGHAT and CDR2 FQNNGV come from the germline V gene. Trimming took off 7 bases at V and 4 bases at J, with 13 bases between the two ends. CDR3 length: 13 amino acids. DNA for the CDR3: TGTGCCAGCACCCCCGCCGGGACCTATGGCTACACCTTC. Protein sequence: CASTPAGTYGYTF.

This clone was recorded a few times. V and J are TRBV2 and TRBJ1-5, with 7 bases identical to TRBD1. The V segment lost 4 bases and the J segment 5 bases; nucleotides outside the gene matches: 5. Germline CDR1 SNHLY, CDR2 FYNNEI. The CDR3 is made up of 14 amino acids. The CDR3 DNA reads as TGTGCCAGCAGTGCGGGACAGCCATATCAGCCCCAGCATTTT. The encoded protein is CASSAGQPYQPQHF.

In this sample, this clone turned up a few times. The same CDR3 is also encoded by other DNA sequences in this sample. The chain has TRBV11-2 and TRBJ2-7; 7 bases are a match to TRBD1. This CDR3 spans 13 amino acids. V lost 2 bases, J lost 3 bases, and 1 base stayed unmatched. Germline V gene sequence: CDR1 SGHAT, CDR2 FQNNGV. CDR3 in amino acids: CASSLRDSYEQYF. The CDR3 nucleotides are TGTGCCAGCAGCTTACGGGACAGCTACGAGCAGTACTTC.

The chain is built from TRBV6-6 and TRBJ1-3, with a possible D match to TRBD1 (5 bases). The CDR3 is 16 residues long. Trimming removed 7 bases at V and 2 bases at J, with 18 bases between. Germline CDR1 is MNHNY and CDR2 is SVGAGI (reference sequence). The CDR3 here is CASKYRDASTGNTIYF. The CDR3 coding sequence is TGTGCCAGCAAATACCGGGACGCGAGCACTGGAAACACCATATATTTT.

CDR3: CASSFRDRGMNTEAFF. The CDR3 DNA follows: TGTGCCAGCAGCTTCCGGGACAGGGGGATGAACACTGAAGCTTTCTTT. The chain has TRBV5-4 and TRBJ1-1; 11 nucleotides match TRBD1. Germline CDR1 and CDR2: SGHNT and YYREEE (reference sequence). With 2 bases clipped from V and 0 bases from J, the junction kept 3 bases outside the gene matches. The CDR3 consists of 16 residues.

The chain recombines TRBV28 with TRBJ1-2; D is uncertain. The CDR3 extends over 14 amino acids. Germline assignment: CDR1 MDHEN and CDR2 SYDVKM. V lost 7 bases to trimming and J lost 8 bases, with 20 bases between them. CDR3 sequence (DNA): TGTGCCAGCACCCGCGCAGGCCTCAGGCGGGGCTACACCTTC. This translates into CASTRAGLRRGYTF.

This rearrangement joins TRBV5-1 to TRBJ2-3, with TRBD1 identical over 9 bases. The junction had 14 bases not matched to a gene; V was cut back by 4 bases and J by 2 bases. Germline V CDR1 and CDR2: SGHRS, YFSETQ. This CDR3 is built from 18 residues. The CDR3 nucleotides read TGCGCCAGCAGCCCGGGACAGGGACGCTGGCGGGACACAGATACGCAGTATTTT. Its protein is CASSPGQGRWRDTDTQYF.

The chain couples TRBV11-2 to TRBJ2-5, with TRBD2 as a possible D gene (5 bases). CDR1 and CDR2 from the germline V gene are SGHAT and FQNNGV. The CDR3 sequence is 15 residues long. V was cut by 8 bases and J by 1 base, with 17 bases left in between. CDR3 in amino acids: CASLSSPGVQETQYF. The CDR3 DNA sequence: TGTGCCAGCCTTTCAAGCCCCGGGGTCCAAGAGACCCAGTACTTC.

This clone was counted between two and nine times. The rearrangement uses TRBV12-5 and TRBJ2-2, with 7 bases identical to TRBD2. CDR3 size: 15 residues. V was pared by 2 bases and J by 1 base, with 1 base of the junction left unmatched. Germline loops: CDR1 LGHNT, CDR2 FRNRAP. Here the CDR3 reads CASGLTSENTGELFF. Written as DNA, the CDR3 is TGTGCTAGTGGTTTGACTAGCGAGAACACCGGGGAGCTGTTTTTT.

The rearrangement joins TRBV16 to TRBJ1-1; D unclear. The germline gives CDR1 KGHSY, CDR2 FQNENV. Trimming took off 1 base at V and 3 bases at J, with 15 bases between the two ends. The CDR3 contains 16 residues. The CDR3 nucleotides are TGTGCCAGCAGCCAATACCCCAAAAGTGCGGACACTGAAGCTTTCTTT. It translates to CASSQYPKSADTEAFF.

Of note for this clone: Within the sample, other DNA sequences also encode this same CDR3. As DNA, the CDR3 is TGCGCCAGCAGCTTAAGACAGGGCCAAGAGACCCAGTACTTC. Translated: CASSLRQGQETQYF. The V gene is TRBV5-1, the J gene TRBJ2-5, with 7 positions matching TRBD1. The CDR3 loop spans 14 amino acids. Germline trimming cut 2 bases from V and 1 base from J; bases unmatched to any gene: 2. Per the germline V gene, CDR1 is SGHRS and CDR2 is YFSETQ.

This clone has just one count. The V and J genes are TRBV7-8 and TRBJ1-2; D remains unclear. The V end was cut by 1 base, the J end by 8 bases, with 11 bases between. The CDR3 runs to 13 residues. CDR1 and CDR2 (germline): SGHVS, FQNEAQ. Written as DNA, the CDR3 is TGTGCCAGCAGCTTAGGGAGCGACCGGGGCTACACCTTC. Its translation: CASSLGSDRGYTF.

V gene TRBV6-5 combines with J gene TRBJ2-1; D ambiguous. Germline V CDR1 and CDR2: MNHEY, SVGAGI. CDR3 length: 16 residues. V lost 0 bases, J lost 4 bases, and 13 bases lay in between. DNA of the CDR3: TGTGCCAGCAGTTACTCGTCGACGGGTCTTTACAATGAGCAGTTCTTC. It encodes CASSYSSTGLYNEQFF.

This chain links TRBV21-1 with TRBJ2-1; the table's D call, TRBD1, was not checked against the DNA. TRBV21-1 is a pseudogene segment. CDR3 size: 15 residues. CDR3 nucleotide sequence: TGTGCCAGCACCCACACAGAACAACCCTACAATGAGCAGTTCTTC. Its protein product is CASTHTEQPYNEQFF.

This rearrangement joins TRBV15 to TRBJ1-5; D is uncertain. Germline CDR1 reads LNHNV; CDR2 reads YYDKDF (reference sequence). Trimming left V 5 bases short and J 0 bases short, with 8 bases between. The CDR3 covers 14 residues. The CDR3 loop reads CATSRGLSNQPQHF. CDR3 DNA: TGTGCCACCAGCCGAGGACTTAGCAATCAGCCCCAGCATTTT.

The V and J genes are TRBV7-3 and TRBJ2-3; D gene uncertain. Germline loops: CDR1 SGHTA, CDR2 FQGTGA. Trimming left V 2 bases short and J 3 bases short, with 6 bases between. The CDR3 sequence is 13 residues long. The CDR3 protein is CASSLLQTDTQYF. The DNA for the CDR3 is TGTGCCAGCAGCTTACTTCAAACAGATACGCAGTATTTT.

The genes are TRBV20-1 and TRBJ2-1; D unresolved. Germline V lookup: CDR1 DFQATT, CDR2 SNEGSKA (reference sequence). Trimming removed 2 bases at V and 7 bases at J, with 6 bases between. CDR3 size: 11 residues. Here the CDR3 reads CSARSQNEQFF. DNA for the CDR3: TGCAGTGCTAGAAGCCAGAATGAGCAGTTCTTC.